This paragraph reports one TCR beta chain. Its antigen is unknown. Unexposed donor CD4+ T cells date from about 2011-2018, before the COVID-19 pandemic. Naive and memory CD4+ T cells came from enriched cryopreserved PBMCs. These data belong to a study of CD4 T cells in relation to SARS-CoV-2 and coronaviruses. Notes on the study in general: About 65% of donors had memory CD4+ clonotypes crossrecognizing SARS-CoV-2 and common cold coronavirus spike. Crossreactivity was assessed only for spike protein, not other viral proteins.

Assay used: immunoSEQ multiplex PCR; TCRdb lists only in-frame clones, some missing. This sample yields about 64,000 clones, of which 94% are seen a single time; around 0.13% belongs to the top ten. Unmatched junction bases numbered 21, after V lost 4 bases and J lost 2 bases. Germline V gene data show CDR1 as MGHRA and CDR2 as YSYEKL. The CDR3 totals 21 residues. The sequence derives from a human donor in good health. Sequencing was performed on naive CD4+ T cells from PBMCs. Subset: naive CD4+ T cells isolated by negative enrichment. This chain joins TRBV4-1 and TRBJ2-7, with 12 bases fitting TRBD2. CDR3 sequence (DNA): TGCGCCAGCAGCCGAGGTCCCCTTATCGGGCTAGCGGGAGGGCCCGCCTACGAGCAGTACTTC. It codes for CASSRGPLIGLAGGPAYEQYF.